This TCR beta chain originates from a study of blood T cells in healthy people across ages. The study's findings and limits: There were more naive CD4+ cells and higher diversity in long-lived donors than in aged donors.

The draw of peripheral blood yielded ten milliliters from each donor. Extraction yielded at least 5 micrograms of total RNA per sample. Primers used in a second PCR of about 7 to 12 cycles were a sample-barcoded 5' primer and a J-beta primer mix. TCRdb passed the 5' RACE reads through MiXCR, listing each CDR3 protein once. Among 1.2 million to 1.5 million distinct CDR3 sequences listed, around two fifths were seen once. This clonotype has just a few counts. Its antigen is not identified. The CDR3 sequence is 16 residues long. Germline CDR1 SNHLY, CDR2 FYNNEI. Trimming at V came to 0 bases and at J to 4 bases, leaving 4 bases not matched to a gene.

The sample was blood. The source is a woman younger than 30 in good health. This chain connects TRBV2 to TRBJ2-1; 9 bases map to TRBD2. CDR3 sequence (DNA): TGTGCCAGCAGTGAAGCGACTAGCGGTAGTTACAATGAGCAGTTCTTC. Its translation: CASSEATSGSYNEQFF.